A selection of T cell receptor beta chains follows, all from one sample in a study of blood T cells in healthy people across ages. TCRdb passed the 5' RACE reads through MiXCR, listing each CDR3 protein once. The sample lists hundreds of thousands of distinct CDR3 sequences; approximately 43% were seen once. The specimen was blood. The receptors stem from a woman aged 55-70 years in good health. CDR3s include the opening cysteine and the closing phenylalanine or tryptophan. D genes are given only for firm matches. Clone size, where shown, is once, few, many, or a class for clones that have expanded.

>TRBJ2-1|TRBV5-1|TRBD2|many
CASSLLAGGPNEQFF
TGTGCCAGCAGCTTACTAGCGGGAGGGCCCAATGAGCAGTTCTTC
>TRBJ2-3|TRBV5-1|-|-
CASSLGGSVPQATDTQYF
TGCGCCAGCAGCTTGGGGGGTTCGGTTCCTCAAGCCACAGATACGCAGTATTTT
>TRBJ2-5|TRBV7-2|TRBD1|many
CASRSRDRVETQYF
TGTGCCAGCAGGTCAAGGGACAGGGTAGAGACCCAGTACTTC
>TRBJ2-3|TRBV24-1|-|-
CATSDLGPTRADTQYF
TGTGCCACCAGTGATTTAGGGCCTACTAGGGCAGATACGCAGTATTTT
>TRBJ2-7|TRBV4-2|TRBD2|-
CASSQGTGTSGRRYEQYF
TGTGCCAGCAGCCAAGGAACCGGGACTAGCGGGAGACGATACGAGCAGTACTTC
>TRBJ2-3|TRBV27|TRBD1|-
CASSFVGQGLTDTQYF
TGTGCCAGCAGTTTTGTAGGACAGGGGTTGACAGATACGCAGTATTTT
>TRBJ2-7|TRBV7-2|-|-
CASSLASGLGGEQYF
TGTGCCAGCAGCTTAGCTAGTGGGTTGGGCGGCGAGCAGTACTTC
>TRBJ2-1|TRBV28|-|few
CASSFVLGGRKNEQFF
TGTGCCAGCAGTTTTGTTCTGGGCGGAAGGAAGAATGAGCAGTTCTTC
>TRBJ2-3|TRBV5-1|-|few
CASRRGPETTDTQYF
TGCGCCAGCAGACGGGGGCCGGAAACCACAGATACGCAGTATTTT
>TRBJ1-1|TRBV30|-|-
CAWSGAYWQGEAFF
TGTGCCTGGAGTGGGGCGTATTGGCAGGGTGAAGCTTTCTTT
>TRBJ1-2|TRBV7-8|-|few
CASSSTPGSDYGYTF
TGTGCCAGCAGCTCGACCCCAGGGTCAGACTATGGCTACACCTTC
>TRBJ1-1|TRBV12-3/TRBV12-4|-|-
CASGVQGSNTEAFF
TGTGCCAGCGGAGTTCAGGGGTCGAACACTGAAGCTTTCTTT
>TRBJ2-7|TRBV20-1|-|-
CSARDRDRNSYEQYF
TGCAGTGCTAGAGACAGGGACCGAAATTCCTACGAGCAGTACTTC
>TRBJ2-1|TRBV7-2|-|-
CASIPGGSYNEQFF
TGTGCCAGCATCCCAGGAGGTTCCTACAATGAGCAGTTCTTC
>TRBJ2-1|TRBV20-1|-|-
CSAAKSGHEQFF
TGCAGTGCCGCCAAGAGTGGCCATGAGCAGTTCTTC
>TRBJ1-4|TRBV28|-|-
CAYYRGEKLFF
TGTGCCTACTATAGGGGAGAAAAACTGTTTTTT
>TRBJ1-2|TRBV3-1|TRBD1|-
CASSHGGQGVYGYTF
TGTGCCAGCAGCCACGGCGGACAGGGGGTCTATGGCTACACCTTC
>TRBJ2-2|TRBV20-1|-|-
CSARKGATNTGELFF
TGCAGTGCTAGAAAGGGTGCTACGAACACCGGGGAGCTGTTTTTT
>TRBJ2-3|TRBV7-2|TRBD1|few
CASSTRRDRSADTQYF
TGTGCCAGCAGCACGCGCCGGGACAGAAGTGCAGATACGCAGTATTTT
>TRBJ1-5|TRBV4-2|-|-
CASSRGEGNQPQHF
TGTGCCAGCAGCCGTGGGGAGGGCAATCAGCCCCAGCATTTT
>TRBJ2-4|TRBV7-2|-|-
CASSFSRGSKNIQYF
TGTGCCAGCAGCTTCTCCCGCGGATCCAAAAACATTCAGTACTTC
>TRBJ1-1|TRBV12-3/TRBV12-4|-|many
CASSLSMKRNTEAFF
TGTGCCAGCAGTTTAAGTATGAAGAGGAACACTGAAGCTTTCTTT
>TRBJ2-1|TRBV11-2|-|-
CAGSPGGPKFF
TGTGCCGGCAGCCCTGGGGGACCCAAGTTCTTC